The 27 T cell receptor beta chains reported below all come from one sample, sequenced in a study of cytomegalovirus exposure and HLA in healthy donors. Method: immunoSEQ multiplex PCR; TCRdb's copy keeps in-frame clones and lacks some. The data hold 150,000 to 160,000 clones, with 85% to 90% observed a single time. The sample comprised PBMCs. These receptors were collected from a human donor in good health.

This rearrangement joins TRBV7-3 to TRBJ2-5; 7 positions match TRBD1. This CDR3 comprises 14 residues. Trimming cost V 5 bases and J 5 bases; bases outside gene matches: 8. Germline CDR1 and CDR2: SGHTA and FQGTGA. CDR3 sequence (DNA): TGTGCCAGCAGCATGACAGGGCCGGGGGAGACCCAGTACTTC. It yields the protein CASSMTGPGETQYF.

V is TRBV14 and J is TRBJ2-5, with D maybe TRBD2 (5 bases). The CDR3 length is 12 residues. CDR1 is SGHDN, CDR2 FVKESK, per germline. V was cut by 4 bases and J by 5 bases, with 8 bases left in between. The CDR3 is CASSPGEETQYF. DNA of the CDR3: TGTGCCAGCAGCCCCGGGGAGGAGACCCAGTACTTC. Drawing the rest from reference TRBV14 and TRBJ2-5, the complete variable domain is EAGVTQFPSHSVIEKGQTVTLRCDPISGHDNLYWYRRVMGKEIKFLLHFVKESKQDESGMPNNRFLAERTGGTYSTLKVQPAELEDSGVYFCASSPGEETQYFGPGTRLLVL.

V is TRBV2 and J is TRBJ1-2; 10 bases line up with TRBD1. CDR3 length: 14 amino acids. The V and J ends lost 4 bases and 5 bases, in that order; junction bases with no gene match: 4. The germline CDR1 and CDR2 sequences are SNHLY and FYNNEI. In DNA, the CDR3 is TGTGCCAGCAGTGGGGACAGGGGAGGGTATGGCTACACCTTC. This translates into CASSGDRGGYGYTF.

J is TRBJ2-5 and V is TRBV7-9; a possible D gene is TRBD1 (5 bases). This CDR3 has 14 residues. V was clipped by 1 base and J by 5 bases, with 11 bases between them. Germline values: CDR1 SEHNR, CDR2 FQNEAQ (reference sequence). CDR3 DNA: TGTGCCAGCAGCTTAGTGTCAGGGTACGAGACCCAGTACTTC. Its protein product is CASSLVSGYETQYF.

The chain is built from TRBV19 and TRBJ1-5; D uncertain. CDR3 length equals 15 residues. Trimming pared 6 bases from V and 1 base from J, leaving 13 bases between. From germline, CDR1 is LNHDA and CDR2 SQIVND (reference sequence). CDR3 in amino acids: CASRTGIYSNQPQHF. CDR3 nucleotides: TGTGCCAGTAGGACGGGGATTTACAGCAATCAGCCCCAGCATTTT.

The chain couples TRBV2 to TRBJ1-3, with D unresolved. This CDR3 is 15 amino acids long. Germline CDR1 and CDR2: SNHLY and FYNNEI. Deletions cut 3 bases from V and 4 bases from J, with 13 bases between. The CDR3 DNA sequence: TGTGCCAGCAGTGAGCACAGTCTTCAGGGAAACACCATATATTTT. Its translation: CASSEHSLQGNTIYF.

This clone was recorded a few times. V is TRBV27 and J is TRBJ2-1, with D possibly being TRBD1 (6 bases). The ends were cut back, 2 bases at V and 2 bases at J, with 16 bases in the middle. Looked up from germline, CDR1 is MNHEY and CDR2 is SMNVEV (reference sequence). The CDR3 is made up of 17 amino acids. CDR3 loop: CASSLRGSPGPYNEQFF. In DNA form, the CDR3 reads TGTGCCAGCAGTTTAAGGGGGTCCCCGGGCCCCTACAATGAGCAGTTCTTC.

This sequence joins TRBV25-1 and TRBJ2-6; no clear D gene. V shed 5 bases and J shed 2 bases, with 13 bases lying between them. CDR3 length: 16 amino acids. Germline-derived CDR1 and CDR2 are MGHDK and SYGVNS. CDR3 protein: CASSNSPRPGANVLTF. The CDR3 bases are TGTGCCAGCAGTAACTCTCCGCGTCCTGGGGCCAACGTCCTGACTTTC.

This rearrangement joins TRBV4-1 to TRBJ1-6; D might be TRBD1 (6 bases). Per germline, CDR1 MGHRA and CDR2 YSYEKL. Trimming removed 5 bases from V and 6 bases from J, with 17 bases in between. This CDR3 is built from 16 residues. CDR3 sequence reads: CASSDPYRVSNSPLHF. Written as DNA, the CDR3 is TGCGCCAGCAGCGACCCATACAGGGTCTCTAATTCACCCCTCCACTTT.

V is TRBV6-1 and J is TRBJ1-2; D gene uncertain. This CDR3 has 14 residues. Trimming took 9 bases from V and 2 from J, leaving 16 bases between them. Germline V lookup: CDR1 MNHNS, CDR2 SASEGT. CDR3 coding DNA: TGTGCCAGGAGGGCAGACCCCCCCAACTATGGCTACACCTTC. This translates into CARRADPPNYGYTF.

The chain employs TRBV9 and TRBJ2-7, with 14 bases that match TRBD2. The CDR3 spans 17 residues. Trimming cost V 3 bases and J 2 bases; bases outside gene matches: 7. Germline V lookup: CDR1 SGDLS, CDR2 YYNGEE. The CDR3 DNA is TGTGCCAGCAGCGGGGGGACTAGCGGGAGTTTGGCCTACGAGCAGTACTTC. This gives the protein CASSGGTSGSLAYEQYF.

V usage is TRBV25-1 and J usage is TRBJ2-1; 7 bases agree with TRBD2. The trim removed 7 bases at V and 3 bases at J, leaving 6 bases unmatched. CDR3 size: 14 residues. The V gene's germline CDR1 is MGHDK and CDR2 SYGVNS. Written as DNA, the CDR3 is TGTGCCAGCAATATCGGCGGGGGCTACAATGAGCAGTTCTTC. Residues: CASNIGGGYNEQFF.

V usage is TRBV5-6 and J usage is TRBJ1-3; tentative D call: TRBD1 (6 bases). Germline assignment: CDR1 SGHDT and CDR2 YYEEEE. This CDR3 region has 16 residues. V shed 0 bases and J shed 5 bases, with 15 bases lying between them. DNA for the CDR3: TGTGCCAGCAGCTTGGTCCAGAGTACAGGGAGAAACACCATATATTTT. This gives the protein CASSLVQSTGRNTIYF.

This chain links TRBV18 with TRBJ2-2; 8 bases line up with TRBD1. The CDR3 has 16 residues. The V segment lost 6 bases and the J segment 5 bases; nucleotides outside the gene matches: 11. Germline loops: CDR1 KGHSH, CDR2 LQKENI. CDR3 residues: CASSPRTGKGTGELFF. The DNA for the CDR3 is TGTGCCAGCTCTCCTCGGACAGGGAAGGGGACCGGGGAGCTGTTTTTT.

The chain carries TRBV5-5 and TRBJ1-5; D gene unclear. Germline V lookup: CDR1 SGHKS, CDR2 YYEKEE (reference sequence). Trimming removed 0 bases from V and 4 bases from J, with 14 bases in between. This CDR3 comprises 16 residues. The CDR3 sequence: CASSLAILGGNQPQHF. The CDR3 DNA sequence: TGTGCCAGCAGCTTGGCCATTTTGGGAGGAAATCAGCCCCAGCATTTT.

The chain joins TRBV4-1 to TRBJ2-4; no definite D call. The CDR3 covers 16 residues. With 4 bases removed from V and 3 bases from J, the gap between germline ends came to 16 bases. CDR1 and CDR2 (germline): MGHRA, YSYEKL. CDR3 in amino acids: CASSPTSLGDKNIQYF. As DNA, the CDR3 is TGCGCCAGCAGCCCCACTTCCCTAGGAGACAAAAACATTCAGTACTTC.

The chain couples TRBV7-2 to TRBJ1-5; D not resolved. Trimming pared 7 bases from V and 1 base from J, leaving 8 bases between. The CDR3 contains 13 residues. The germline V gene has CDR1 SGHTA and CDR2 FQGNSA. This chain's CDR3 is CASNGRSNQPQHF. CDR3 nucleotides: TGTGCCAGCAATGGGAGGAGCAATCAGCCCCAGCATTTT.

This chain joins TRBV5-1 and TRBJ1-1; D is uncertain. The V gene lost 8 bases and the J gene lost 3 bases, with 20 bases spanning the gap. The CDR3 is 15 residues long. CDR1 SGHRS and CDR2 YFSETQ come from the germline V gene. For the CDR3, the DNA is TGCGCCAGTAAATTTGAACCGGGAAGGGACACTGAAGCTTTCTTT. Amino acid sequence: CASKFEPGRDTEAFF.

This clone has a single count. The chain joins TRBV9 to TRBJ2-1; the match to TRBD2 covers 7 bases. The CDR3 is 12 residues long. From germline, CDR1 is SGDLS and CDR2 YYNGEE. Germline trimming cut 1 base from V and 10 bases from J; bases unmatched to any gene: 2. The CDR3 sequence is CASSVWGGEQFF. DNA for the CDR3: TGTGCCAGCAGCGTATGGGGGGGAGAGCAGTTCTTC.

The chain carries TRBV7-9 and TRBJ1-1, with D unresolved. Looked up from germline, CDR1 is SEHNR and CDR2 is FQNEAQ (reference sequence). Trimming shortened V by 5 bases and J by 6 bases, and 7 bases separated the two germline ends. The CDR3 contains 11 residues. CDR3 residues: CASSNRAEAFF. DNA for the CDR3: TGTGCCAGCAGCAATCGGGCTGAAGCTTTCTTT.

Only one count was recorded for this clone. CDR3 sequence (DNA): TGTGCCAGCAGTTTTACAGGGGCCTTCAATCAGCCCCAGCATTTT. It yields the protein CASSFTGAFNQPQHF. V is TRBV27 and J is TRBJ1-5; 7 bases are a match to TRBD1. V lost 3 bases and J lost 3; bases outside the gene matches: 5. The CDR3 is 15 amino acids. The V gene's germline CDR1 is MNHEY and CDR2 SMNVEV (reference sequence).

The table lists this clone with a count of one. The chain carries TRBV28 and TRBJ1-5, with 9 bases identical to TRBD1. The V segment lost 6 bases and the J segment 2 bases; nucleotides outside the gene matches: 5. In germline, CDR1 is MDHEN, CDR2 SYDVKM. The CDR3 spans 15 residues. DNA of the CDR3: TGTGCCAGCAGGGTTCGGACAGGGGGCAATCAGCCCCAGCATTTT. This translates into CASRVRTGGNQPQHF.

In its sample, this clone was seen once. The chain employs TRBV7-9 and TRBJ1-2; 9 bases fit TRBD1. Unmatched junction bases numbered 5, after V lost 5 bases and J lost 4 bases. This CDR3 spans 14 amino acids. Per the germline V gene, CDR1 is SEHNR and CDR2 is FQNEAQ (reference sequence). The CDR3 coding sequence is TGTGCCAGCAGCCGGACAGGGGTCGGCTATGGCTACACCTTC. Translating it yields CASSRTGVGYGYTF.

CDR3 protein: CASSLARGRGNQPQHF. The CDR3, as DNA: TGTGCCAGCAGCTTAGCTAGGGGGCGAGGCAATCAGCCCCAGCATTTT. The V and J genes are TRBV7-8 and TRBJ1-5, with 7 positions matching TRBD1. The germline V gene encodes CDR1 SGHVS and CDR2 FQNEAQ. Trimming removed 0 bases from V and 2 bases from J; junction bases left unmatched: 4. The CDR3 totals 16 residues.

The genes are TRBV7-2 and TRBJ1-2; a possible D gene is TRBD1 (5 bases). This CDR3 contains 15 residues. Trimming took 1 base from V and 3 from J, leaving 12 bases between them. Germline V gene lookup returns CDR1 SGHTA and CDR2 FQGNSA. The CDR3 DNA sequence: TGTGCCAGCAGCTTAGAGACAGTCGGGTACTATGGCTACACCTTC. This gives the protein CASSLETVGYYGYTF.

The chain is built from TRBV19 and TRBJ2-3; D gene uncertain. There are 14 residues in the CDR3. Germline V gene sequence: CDR1 LNHDA, CDR2 SQIVND (reference sequence). Trimming left V 3 bases short and J 1 base short, with 8 bases between. Here the CDR3 reads CASSIVRGTDTQYF. CDR3 DNA: TGTGCCAGTAGTATCGTCCGGGGCACAGATACGCAGTATTTT.

The J gene is TRBJ2-1, the V gene TRBV11-2; the match to TRBD1 covers 9 bases. The V gene end was trimmed by 4 bases and the J gene end by 3 bases; junction bases not matched to a gene: 4. The germline V gene has CDR1 SGHAT and CDR2 FQNNGV. The CDR3 extends over 15 amino acids. Here the CDR3 reads CASSSMGQGYNEQFF. CDR3 DNA sequence: TGTGCCAGCAGCTCAATGGGACAGGGCTACAATGAGCAGTTCTTC.